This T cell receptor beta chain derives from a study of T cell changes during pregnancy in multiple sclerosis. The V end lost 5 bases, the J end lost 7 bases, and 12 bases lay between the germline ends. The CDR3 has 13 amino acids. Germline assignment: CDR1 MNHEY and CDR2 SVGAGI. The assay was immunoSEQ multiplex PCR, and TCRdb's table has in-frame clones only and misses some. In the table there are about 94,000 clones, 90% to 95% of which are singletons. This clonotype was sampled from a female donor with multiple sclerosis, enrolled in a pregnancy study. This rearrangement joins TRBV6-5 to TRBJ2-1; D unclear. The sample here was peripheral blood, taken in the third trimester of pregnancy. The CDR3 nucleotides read TGTGCCAGCAGTGCTTTGAAGAGGAATGAGCAGTTCTTC. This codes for CASSALKRNEQFF.